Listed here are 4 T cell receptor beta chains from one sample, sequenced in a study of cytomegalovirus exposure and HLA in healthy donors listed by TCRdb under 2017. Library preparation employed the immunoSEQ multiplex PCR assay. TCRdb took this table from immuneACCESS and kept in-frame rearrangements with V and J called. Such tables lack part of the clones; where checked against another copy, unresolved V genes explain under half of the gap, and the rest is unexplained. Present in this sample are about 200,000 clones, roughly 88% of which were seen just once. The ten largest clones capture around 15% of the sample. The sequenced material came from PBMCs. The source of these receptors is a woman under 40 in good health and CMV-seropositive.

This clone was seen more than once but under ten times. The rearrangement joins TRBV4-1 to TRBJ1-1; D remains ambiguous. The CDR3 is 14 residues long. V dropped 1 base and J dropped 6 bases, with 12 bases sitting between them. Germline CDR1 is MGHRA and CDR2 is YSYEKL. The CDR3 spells CASSQVVGGPEAFF. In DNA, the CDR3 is TGCGCCAGCAGCCAAGTGGTCGGTGGGCCTGAAGCTTTCTTT.

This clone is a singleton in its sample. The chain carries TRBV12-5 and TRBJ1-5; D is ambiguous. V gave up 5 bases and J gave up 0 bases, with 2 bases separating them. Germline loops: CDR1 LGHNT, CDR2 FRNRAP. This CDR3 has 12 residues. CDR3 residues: CASGLSNQPQHF. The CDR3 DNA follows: TGTGCTAGTGGTCTTAGCAATCAGCCCCAGCATTTT.

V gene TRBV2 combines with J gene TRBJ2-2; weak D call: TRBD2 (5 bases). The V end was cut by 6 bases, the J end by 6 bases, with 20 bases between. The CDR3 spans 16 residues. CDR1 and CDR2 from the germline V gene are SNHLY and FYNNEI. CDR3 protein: CASRGRRGSGAGELFF. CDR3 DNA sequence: TGTGCCAGCAGGGGCAGGAGAGGGTCTGGCGCCGGGGAGCTGTTTTTT.

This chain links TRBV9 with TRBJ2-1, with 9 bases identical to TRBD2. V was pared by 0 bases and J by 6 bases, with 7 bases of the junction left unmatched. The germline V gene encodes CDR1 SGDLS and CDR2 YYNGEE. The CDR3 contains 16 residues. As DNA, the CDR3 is TGTGCCAGCAGCGTAGGAGGCGGGAGGGCCCTCAATGAGCAGTTCTTC. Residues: CASSVGGGRALNEQFF.